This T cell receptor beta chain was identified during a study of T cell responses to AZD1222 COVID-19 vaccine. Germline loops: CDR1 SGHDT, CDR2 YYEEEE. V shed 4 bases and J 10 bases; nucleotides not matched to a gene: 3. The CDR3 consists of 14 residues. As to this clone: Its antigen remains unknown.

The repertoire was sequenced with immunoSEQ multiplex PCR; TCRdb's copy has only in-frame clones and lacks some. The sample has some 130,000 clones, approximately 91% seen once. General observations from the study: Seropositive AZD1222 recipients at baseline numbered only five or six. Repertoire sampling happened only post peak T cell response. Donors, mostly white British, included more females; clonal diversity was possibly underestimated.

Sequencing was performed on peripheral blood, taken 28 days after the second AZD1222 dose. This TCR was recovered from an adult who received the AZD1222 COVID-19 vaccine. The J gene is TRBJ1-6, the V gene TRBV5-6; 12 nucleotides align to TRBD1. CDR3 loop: CASSRDRGQSPLHF. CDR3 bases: TGTGCCAGCAGCCGGGACAGGGGGCAATCACCCCTCCACTTT.